A selection of T cell receptor beta chains follows, all from one sample in a study of T cell repertoires in cytomegalovirus infection. TCRdb reprocessed the reads via MiXCR and lists one record per CDR3 protein. The sample carries almost 500,000 distinct CDR3 sequences, roughly 12% recorded once. The sequencing input was PBMCs. The receptors were gathered from a human donor in good health (CMV status not recorded). Some clones in this sample may be carry-over from other donors' samples. Each CDR3 is given with its conserved first and last residue. A D gene is named only where the DNA matches it firmly. Clone size is shown for a subset of rows, as once, few, many or a class of expanded clone.

D gene,clone size,V gene,J gene,CDR3 protein,CDR3 DNA
TRBD2,many,TRBV7-9,TRBJ2-1,CASSLARGSGEYNEQFF,TGTGCCAGCAGCTTAGCCCGTGGTAGCGGGGAGTACAATGAGCAGTTCTTC
-,many,TRBV11-2,TRBJ1-3,CASSDEVDPGNTIYF,TGTGCCAGCAGCGACGAGGTGGACCCTGGAAACACCATATATTTT
TRBD1,few,TRBV29-1,TRBJ2-7,CSVPGQGNEQYF,TGCAGCGTTCCCGGACAGGGTAACGAGCAGTACTTC
TRBD2,few,TRBV5-1,TRBJ2-2,CASSPGGSTNTGELFF,TGCGCCAGCAGCCCCGGGGGGTCAACGAACACCGGGGAGCTGTTTTTT
-,few,TRBV19,TRBJ2-3,CATTQGRTDTQYF,TGTGCCACCACCCAGGGACGCACAGATACGCAGTATTTT
-,many,TRBV12-5,TRBJ1-5,CASGLVMGRRAWRNQPQHF,TGTGCTAGTGGTTTGGTAATGGGTAGGAGGGCGTGGAGAAATCAGCCCCAGCATTTT
TRBD2,-,TRBV7-3,TRBJ2-1,CASSLQWTSGNEQFF,TGTGCCAGCAGCCTCCAATGGACTAGCGGCAATGAGCAGTTCTTC
TRBD2,few,TRBV4-1,TRBJ2-5,CASRLAGGGQETQYF,TGCGCCAGCAGGTTGGCGGGGGGAGGCCAAGAGACCCAGTACTTC
-,many,TRBV7-8,TRBJ1-5,CASGVGSNQPQHF,TGTGCCAGCGGCGTTGGTAGCAATCAGCCCCAGCATTTT
-,few,TRBV19,TRBJ2-3,CASSIAGPSTDTQYF,TGTGCCAGTAGTATCGCCGGGCCTAGCACAGATACGCAGTATTTT
-,many,TRBV12-3/TRBV12-4,TRBJ1-3,CASSRTDRSGNTIYF,TGTGCCAGCAGTAGGACAGACCGCTCTGGAAACACCATATATTTT
-,-,TRBV20-1,TRBJ1-2,CSAHQGIYGYTF,TGCAGTGCTCACCAAGGCATCTATGGCTACACCTTC
-,-,TRBV20-1,TRBJ1-2,CSARTSDGSYGYTF,TGCAGTGCTAGAACATCAGACGGAAGCTATGGCTACACCTTC
-,many,TRBV7-3,TRBJ2-1,CASRLGFGGGEQFF,TGTGCCAGCAGGTTAGGGTTCGGGGGCGGCGAGCAGTTCTTC
TRBD1,few,TRBV5-6,TRBJ1-5,CASSTGDYQPQHF,TGTGCCAGCAGCACAGGGGACTATCAGCCCCAGCATTTT
-,many,TRBV27,TRBJ2-5,CASSSRGQRGATQYF,TGTGCCAGCAGTTCTAGGGGCCAGAGAGGGGCGACCCAGTACTTC
-,once,TRBV29-1,TRBJ2-7,CSVEESGDYEQYF,TGCAGCGTTGAAGAGTCCGGGGACTACGAGCAGTACTTC
-,-,TRBV29-1,TRBJ1-1,CSVSGAIGPEAFF,TGCAGTGTCTCCGGGGCCATTGGACCTGAAGCTTTCTTT